This T cell receptor beta chain was obtained from a study of cytomegalovirus exposure and HLA in healthy donors. This clone showed up just a few times. Its antigen remains unknown. The PCR ran on 60 Vbeta and 13 Jbeta primers. Libraries were prepared by immunoSEQ multiplex PCR; TCRdb keeps only in-frame clonotypes and omits some of them. This sample has roughly 200,000 clones, with 79% found just once. Broader study findings: Accurate predictions that matched the HLA-A and HLA-B alleles of most subjects were reportedly made from TCR beta sequences.

The specimen was PBMCs. The clonotype comes from a woman aged 40 to 50 in good health and CMV-seronegative.

CDR3 loop: CASRYRLAGGEQFF. The CDR3 DNA is TGTGCCAGCAGGTACAGACTAGCGGGGGGGGAGCAGTTCTTC. The V and J genes are TRBV7-8 and TRBJ2-1; 14 positions match TRBD2. The V segment lost 6 bases and the J segment 10 bases; nucleotides outside the gene matches: 5. Germline CDR1 and CDR2: SGHVS and FQNEAQ. The CDR3 runs 14 residues.